This T cell receptor (beta chain) originates from a study of cytomegalovirus exposure and HLA in healthy donors. Looked up from germline, CDR1 is LGHNA and CDR2 is YSLEER. The CDR3 runs to 14 residues. The J segment lost 8 bases and the V segment lost 2 bases, leaving 4 bases of the junction unmatched. Unrecorded immune exposure was likely among donors, who were nominally healthy when sampled. The PCR employed 60 Vbeta primers together with 13 Jbeta primers. In the original workflow: The count from a later analysis was roughly 80 million unique TCR beta chains, around 11 million of them shared. The assay was immunoSEQ multiplex PCR, and TCRdb's table has in-frame clones only and misses some. That table gives V, J and clone size, and the DNA gave D and trimming. The sample shows some 180,000 clones, around 80% of them seen only once.

The chain joins TRBV4-3 to TRBJ2-1, with 9 bases lining up with TRBD2. Material: PBMCs. The receptor was isolated from a woman between 18 and 29 years old in good health and CMV-seronegative. This CDR3 reads CASSQLAGPDEQFF. The CDR3 bases are TGCGCCAGCAGCCAACTAGCGGGACCCGATGAGCAGTTCTTC.